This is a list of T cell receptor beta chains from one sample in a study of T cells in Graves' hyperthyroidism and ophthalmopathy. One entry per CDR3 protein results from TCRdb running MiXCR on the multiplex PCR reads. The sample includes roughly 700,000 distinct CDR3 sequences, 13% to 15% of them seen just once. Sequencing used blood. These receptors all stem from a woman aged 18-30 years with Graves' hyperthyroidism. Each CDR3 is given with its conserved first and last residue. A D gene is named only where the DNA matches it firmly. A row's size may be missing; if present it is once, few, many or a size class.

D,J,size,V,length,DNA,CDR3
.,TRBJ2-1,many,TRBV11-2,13,TGTGCCAGCAGCTTAGTTGTGGGTGACGAGCAGTTCTTC,CASSLVVGDEQFF
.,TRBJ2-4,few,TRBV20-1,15,TGCAGTGCTAGGCAAACAGGGGCGGGAAAGGACATTCAGTACTTC,CSARQTGAGKDIQYF
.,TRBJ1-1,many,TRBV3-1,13,TGTGCCAGCAGCTCCTATACGGGATCTGAAGCTTTCTTT,CASSSYTGSEAFF
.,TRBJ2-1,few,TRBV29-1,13,TGCAGCGTTGAAATTTGGGGGGACAATGAGCAGTTCTTC,CSVEIWGDNEQFF
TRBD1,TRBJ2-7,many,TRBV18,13,TGTGCCAGCTCAGAACAGGGGGCGAGGGAGCAGTACTTC,CASSEQGAREQYF
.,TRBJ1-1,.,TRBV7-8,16,TGTGCCAGCAGCCTTCTCGGGACAAGTTTGAACACTGAAGCTTTCTTT,CASSLLGTSLNTEAFF
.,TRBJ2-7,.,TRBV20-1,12,TGCAGTGCTGCCGGGACGGCCTACGAGCAGTACTTC,CSAAGTAYEQYF
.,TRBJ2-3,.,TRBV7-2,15,TGTGCCAGCAGCTTAAGAGGGTCCGGGTGGGATACGCAGTATTTT,CASSLRGSGWDTQYF
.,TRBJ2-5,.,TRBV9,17,TGTGCCAGCAGCGTAGGCCCACATCTAGCGAACCAAGAGACCCAGTACTTC,CASSVGPHLANQETQYF
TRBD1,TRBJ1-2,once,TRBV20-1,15,TGCAGTGCTAGAGACCTCCGGACAGGGAACTATGGCTACACCTTC,CSARDLRTGNYGYTF
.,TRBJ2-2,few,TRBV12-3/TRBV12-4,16,TGTGCCAGCAGTTTTCGTATCCCCGCGAACACCGGGGAGCTGTTTTTT,CASSFRIPANTGELFF
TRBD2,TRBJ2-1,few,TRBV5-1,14,TGCGCCAGCAGACCTGAAGGACTAGCGGGGTTTACGTTCTTC,CASRPEGLAGFTFF
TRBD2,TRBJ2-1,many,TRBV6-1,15,TGTGCCAGCAGCTCCGGGACTAGCTCCTACAATGAGCAGTTCTTC,CASSSGTSSYNEQFF
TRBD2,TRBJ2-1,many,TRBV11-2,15,TGTGCCAGCACCCTTCTCGCAGGGAGGGACAATGAGCAGTTCTTC,CASTLLAGRDNEQFF
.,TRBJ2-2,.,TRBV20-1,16,TGCAGTGCGATTCCCGAGCGGCACTTGGGGACCAGGGAGCTGTTTTTT,CSAIPERHLGTRELFF
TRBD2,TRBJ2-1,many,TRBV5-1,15,TGCGCCAGCAGCTTGATCCTAGCGGGAGCTGCTGAGCAGTTCTTC,CASSLILAGAAEQFF
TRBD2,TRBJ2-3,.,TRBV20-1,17,TGCAGTGCTAGACCTCCCCGCGGGAGGAACAGCACAGATACGCAGTATTTT,CSARPPRGRNSTDTQYF
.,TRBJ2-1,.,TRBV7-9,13,TGTGCCAGCAGCTTAACGGGAAGGGGTGAGCAGTTCTTC,CASSLTGRGEQFF
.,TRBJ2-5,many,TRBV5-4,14,TGTGCCAGCAGCTTCCGGGGGATCCGAGAGACCCAGTACTTC,CASSFRGIRETQYF
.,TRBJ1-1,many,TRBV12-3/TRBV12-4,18,TGTGCCAGCAGTTTTTCTTGGGTCGCAGGACAGATGAACACTGAAGCTTTCTTT,CASSFSWVAGQMNTEAFF
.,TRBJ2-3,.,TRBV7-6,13,TGTGCCAGCAGCTTAAACTCAGCAGATACGCAGTATTTT,CASSLNSADTQYF
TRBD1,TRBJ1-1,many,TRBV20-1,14,TGCAGTGCTAGTGGGGGACAGGCGAACACTGAAGCTTTCTTT,CSASGGQANTEAFF
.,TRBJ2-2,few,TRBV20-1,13,TGCAGTGCTAGAGTTCAGGGAGGCGGGGAGCTGTTTTTT,CSARVQGGGELFF
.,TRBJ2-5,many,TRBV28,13,TGTGCCAGCAGTTTATCCCTCTTAGCGGCCCAGTACTTC,CASSLSLLAAQYF
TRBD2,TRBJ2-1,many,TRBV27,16,TGTGCCAGCAGTGAGGGACTAGCAGGGGGAGAGAATGAGCAGTTCTTC,CASSEGLAGGENEQFF
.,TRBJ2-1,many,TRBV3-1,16,TGTGCCAGCAGCCAAGATTGGACAGCTTATCGCAATGAGCAGTTCTTC,CASSQDWTAYRNEQFF
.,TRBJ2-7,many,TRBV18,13,TGTGCCAGCTCACCACGTTCCCCCTACGAGCAGTACTTC,CASSPRSPYEQYF
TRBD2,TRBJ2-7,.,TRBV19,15,TGTGCCAGTAGTATTGGACTAGCGGTGCCCTACGAGCAGTACTTC,CASSIGLAVPYEQYF
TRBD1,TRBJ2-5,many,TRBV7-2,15,TGTGCCAGCAGCTTAGGGACAGGGGTTGGGGAGACCCAGTACTTC,CASSLGTGVGETQYF
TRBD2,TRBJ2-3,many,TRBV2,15,TGTGCCAGCAGTTCCGGGACTAGGAGAACAGATACGCAGTATTTT,CASSSGTRRTDTQYF
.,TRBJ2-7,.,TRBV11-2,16,TGTGCCAGCAGCTTCCTCATGGGGACGGCCATCTACGAGCAGTACTTC,CASSFLMGTAIYEQYF
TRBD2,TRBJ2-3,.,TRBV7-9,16,TGTGCCAGCAGACGTAGCGGGAGAGGTGGAGCAGATACGCAGTATTTT,CASRRSGRGGADTQYF
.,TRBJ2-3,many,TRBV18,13,TGTGCCAGCAGTCCCAGTTCCACAGATACGCAGTATTTT,CASSPSSTDTQYF
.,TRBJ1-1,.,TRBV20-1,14,TGCAGTGCTAGTTCCAGGGAGGTGGGCACTGAAGCTTTCTTT,CSASSREVGTEAFF
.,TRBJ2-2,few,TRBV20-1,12,TGCAGTGCTCGTGGGCCCGCCGGGGAGCTGTTTTTT,CSARGPAGELFF
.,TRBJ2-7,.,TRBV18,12,TGTGCCAGCTCACCAGACTTCTACGAGCAGTACTTC,CASSPDFYEQYF
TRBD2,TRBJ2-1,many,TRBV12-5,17,TGTGCTAGTGGTTTAGAGGGACTAGCGGGAGGGCGTGGTGAGCAGTTCTTC,CASGLEGLAGGRGEQFF
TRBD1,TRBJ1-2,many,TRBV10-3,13,TGTGCCATCAGTCCACAACAGGGGGATGGCTACACCTTC,CAISPQQGDGYTF
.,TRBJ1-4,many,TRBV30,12,TGTGCCTGGAAGGGGACTAATGAAAAACTGTTTTTT,CAWKGTNEKLFF
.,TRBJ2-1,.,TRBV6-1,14,TGTGCCAGCAGTGAACCCCCATTAGTCAATGAGCAGTTCTTC,CASSEPPLVNEQFF
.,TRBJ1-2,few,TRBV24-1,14,TGTGCCACCAGTGATTCGCGGGGGAACTATGGCTACACCTTC,CATSDSRGNYGYTF
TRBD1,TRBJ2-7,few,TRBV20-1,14,TGCAGTGCTTTCCGGGACAGGGGGCAACACGAGCAGTACTTC,CSAFRDRGQHEQYF
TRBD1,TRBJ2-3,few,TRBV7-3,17,TGTGCCAGCAGCTTATACCGGGACAGCCTAGGGGCAGATACGCAGTATTTT,CASSLYRDSLGADTQYF
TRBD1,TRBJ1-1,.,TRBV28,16,TGTGCCAGCATCTCCCTCACAGGGGGCGAGGGCACTGAAGCTTTCTTT,CASISLTGGEGTEAFF
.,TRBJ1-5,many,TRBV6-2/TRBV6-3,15,TGTGCCAGCAGTTACTCGGGGCCCGGGGGACAGCCCCAGCATTTT,CASSYSGPGGQPQHF
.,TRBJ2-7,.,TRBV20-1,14,TGCAGTGCTAGAGTCCCGGGACCTTCCTACGAGCAGTACTTC,CSARVPGPSYEQYF
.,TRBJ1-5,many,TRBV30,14,TGTGCCTGGAGTGTTAGTTGGCGACATCAGCCCCAGCATTTT,CAWSVSWRHQPQHF
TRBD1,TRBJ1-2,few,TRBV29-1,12,TGCAGCGTTGAAGGGGACAGGTTTGGCTACACCTTC,CSVEGDRFGYTF
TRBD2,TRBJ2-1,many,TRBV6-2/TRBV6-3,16,TGTGCCAGCAGCTTAACGGGTACTAGCGGGATCAATGAGCAGTTCTTC,CASSLTGTSGINEQFF
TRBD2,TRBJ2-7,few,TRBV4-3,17,TGCGCCAGCAGCCAAGCTATGTTGACTAGCGGTCCCTACGAGCAGTACTTC,CASSQAMLTSGPYEQYF
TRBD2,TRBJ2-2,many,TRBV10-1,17,TGCGCCAGCAGTGAGGGAGTAGCGGGAGGGACGACCGGGGAGCTGTTTTTT,CASSEGVAGGTTGELFF
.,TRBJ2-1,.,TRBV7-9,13,TGTGCCAGCAGCTTATTTCCTAACAATGAGCAGTTCTTC,CASSLFPNNEQFF
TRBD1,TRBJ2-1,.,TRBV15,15,TGTGCCACCAGCAAACGACAGGGTCCCTACAATGAGCAGTTCTTC,CATSKRQGPYNEQFF
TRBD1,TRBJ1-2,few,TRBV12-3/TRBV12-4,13,TGTGCCAGCACTTCGACAGGGATCTATGGCTACACCTTC,CASTSTGIYGYTF
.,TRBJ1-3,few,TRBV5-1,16,TGCGCCAGCAGCTTGAGGGATCCGGATTCTGGAAACACCATATATTTT,CASSLRDPDSGNTIYF
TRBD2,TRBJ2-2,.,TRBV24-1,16,TGTGCCACCAGTGATAGCGGGGCAGGGAACACCGGGGAGCTGTTTTTT,CATSDSGAGNTGELFF
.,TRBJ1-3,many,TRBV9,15,TGTGCCAGCAGCCCCCTAACGGGACCCGGAAACACCATATATTTT,CASSPLTGPGNTIYF